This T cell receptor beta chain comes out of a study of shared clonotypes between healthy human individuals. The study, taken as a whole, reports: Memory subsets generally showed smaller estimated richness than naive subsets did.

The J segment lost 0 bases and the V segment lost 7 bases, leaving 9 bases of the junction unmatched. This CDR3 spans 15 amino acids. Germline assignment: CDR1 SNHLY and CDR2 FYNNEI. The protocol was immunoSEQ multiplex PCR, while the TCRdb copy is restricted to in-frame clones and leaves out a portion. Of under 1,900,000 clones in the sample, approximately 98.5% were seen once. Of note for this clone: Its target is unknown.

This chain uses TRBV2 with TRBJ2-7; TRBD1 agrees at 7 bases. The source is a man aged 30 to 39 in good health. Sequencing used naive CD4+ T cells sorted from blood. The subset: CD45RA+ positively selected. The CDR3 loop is CASKPGQLSSYEQYF. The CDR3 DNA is TGTGCCAGCAAACCGGGACAGCTGAGCTCCTACGAGCAGTACTTC.